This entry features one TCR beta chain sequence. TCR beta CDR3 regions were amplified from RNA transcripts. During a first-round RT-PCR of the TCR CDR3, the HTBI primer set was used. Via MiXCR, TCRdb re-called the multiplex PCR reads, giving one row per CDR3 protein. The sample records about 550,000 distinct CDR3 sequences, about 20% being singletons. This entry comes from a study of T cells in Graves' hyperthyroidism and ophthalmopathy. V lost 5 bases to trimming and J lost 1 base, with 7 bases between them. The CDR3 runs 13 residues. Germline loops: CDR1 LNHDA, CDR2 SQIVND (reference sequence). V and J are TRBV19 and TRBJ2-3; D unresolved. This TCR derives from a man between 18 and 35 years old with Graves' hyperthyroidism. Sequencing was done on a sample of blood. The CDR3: CASSQQGTDTQYF. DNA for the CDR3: TGTGCCAGTAGTCAGCAGGGCACAGATACGCAGTATTTT.